A single sample gave rise to the 29 T cell receptor beta chains below, sequenced in a study of glioma-infiltrating T cells after dendritic cell vaccination. The assay was immunoSEQ multiplex PCR, and TCRdb's table has in-frame clones only and misses some. The sample yields 60,000 to 70,000 clones, around four fifths seen once. The specimen comprised blood, sampled before dendritic cell vaccination. The receptors originated from a human donor with glioblastoma.

This chain links TRBV5-1 with TRBJ2-1; a weak D match, TRBD1 (5 bases). Germline V lookup: CDR1 SGHRS, CDR2 YFSETQ. The V end was cut by 2 bases, the J end by 8 bases, with 20 bases between. This CDR3 contains 16 residues. The CDR3 protein is CASSLNGGQGVYEQFF. The CDR3 region has the DNA TGCGCCAGCAGCTTAAATGGTGGGCAGGGTGTTTATGAGCAGTTCTTC.

This clone was seen just once. The chain has TRBV7-2 and TRBJ2-7, with 8 bases aligning to TRBD1. The CDR3 is 14 amino acids. Losses at the gene ends were 4 bases for V and 3 bases for J; bases not matched to a gene: 5. Germline V lookup: CDR1 SGHTA, CDR2 FQGNSA. The CDR3, as DNA: TGTGCCAGCAGCTCGCGGACAGGGATCTACGAGCAGTACTTC. Translating gives CASSSRTGIYEQYF.

Here the CDR3 DNA reads TGTGCCAGCACCCAGGCAGGGGGCTCACCCCTCCACTTT. Residues: CASTQAGGSPLHF. The rearrangement joins TRBV11-2 to TRBJ1-6; TRBD1 aligns across 8 bases. Germline lookup yields CDR1 SGHAT and CDR2 FQNNGV. J lost 10 bases, V lost 7 bases, and 6 bases had no gene match. The CDR3 length is 13 residues.

This clone was detected only once. This chain uses TRBV5-1 with TRBJ2-1; maybe TRBD1 (6 bases). The CDR3 has 14 amino acids. Per germline, CDR1 SGHRS and CDR2 YFSETQ. V dropped 10 bases and J dropped 2 bases, with 16 bases sitting between them. The CDR3 protein is CACGDGGAYNEQFF. CDR3 DNA: TGCGCCTGCGGCGATGGGGGCGCCTACAATGAGCAGTTCTTC.

The V and J genes are TRBV27 and TRBJ2-1; D is perhaps TRBD1 (5 bases). This CDR3 region has 15 residues. V gave up 6 bases and J gave up 1 base, with 13 bases separating them. In germline, CDR1 is MNHEY, CDR2 SMNVEV (reference sequence). The CDR3 sequence: CASSLSRASYNEQFF. In nucleotides, the CDR3 is TGTGCCAGCAGCCTGTCCAGGGCTTCCTACAATGAGCAGTTCTTC.

The rearrangement joins TRBV7-2 to TRBJ2-7; TRBD1 agrees at 9 bases. The CDR3 has 15 amino acids. Germline assignment: CDR1 SGHTA and CDR2 FQGNSA. V lost 4 bases and J lost 5; bases outside the gene matches: 9. The chain's CDR3 is CASSSHARDRDEQYF. The CDR3 coding sequence is TGTGCCAGCAGCTCGCATGCCCGGGACAGGGACGAGCAGTACTTC.

The gene calls are TRBV28 and TRBJ1-6, with 8 bases lining up with TRBD1. This CDR3 comprises 14 residues. The ends lost 5 bases at V and 7 bases at J; junction bases unmatched: 4. Germline V gives CDR1 MDHEN, CDR2 SYDVKM. CDR3 in amino acids: CASSKTGANSPLHF. Here the CDR3 DNA reads TGTGCCAGCAGTAAGACAGGGGCGAATTCACCCCTCCACTTT.

This sequence joins TRBV28 and TRBJ2-1; D may be TRBD1 (5 bases). The CDR3 is 12 residues long. Germline loops: CDR1 MDHEN, CDR2 SYDVKM. Trimming stripped 4 bases from V and 7 bases from J, with 8 bases between. The CDR3 DNA follows: TGTGCCAGCAGTTGGTCAGGGAATGAGCAGTTCTTC. It encodes CASSWSGNEQFF.

This chain uses TRBV7-2 with TRBJ2-7; D is unclear. V was trimmed by 5 bases and J by 4 bases, leaving 12 bases between them. The CDR3 has 13 residues. Germline CDR1 SGHTA, CDR2 FQGNSA. The CDR3 DNA follows: TGTGCCAGCAGCAAGTCGTCGGGTTACGAGCAGTACTTC. It is translated as CASSKSSGYEQYF.

This clone has only a few counts. The CDR3 DNA sequence: TGTGCCAGCAGTTTGGGACACCATTATTCACCCCTCCACTTT. Protein: CASSLGHHYSPLHF. The chain is built from TRBV6-5 and TRBJ1-6, with D maybe TRBD1 (6 bases). This CDR3 is 14 amino acids long. Germline CDR1 is MNHEY and CDR2 is SVGAGI. Trimming cost V 4 bases and J 8 bases, with 12 bases left between them.

The gene calls are TRBV7-6 and TRBJ1-6, with TRBD1 identical over 8 bases. CDR3 length: 14 amino acids. Unmatched junction bases numbered 5, after V lost 5 bases and J lost 8 bases. From germline, CDR1 is SGHVS and CDR2 FNYEAQ. The CDR3 DNA reads as TGTGCCAGCAGCCCAGGGGGCAATGATTCACCCCTCCACTTT. It encodes CASSPGGNDSPLHF.

This chain's CDR3 is CASSPRTSGGQETQYF. CDR3 bases: TGTGCCAGCAGCCCCAGGACTAGCGGGGGCCAAGAGACCCAGTACTTC. The gene calls are TRBV5-4 and TRBJ2-5, with 13 bases aligning to TRBD2. Germline lookup yields CDR1 SGHNT and CDR2 YYREEE (reference sequence). The trim removed 4 bases at V and 1 base at J, leaving 4 bases unmatched. There are 16 residues in the CDR3.

This sequence joins TRBV5-1 and TRBJ2-2; the match to TRBD1 covers 7 bases. Germline V gives CDR1 SGHRS, CDR2 YFSETQ. Losses at the gene ends were 0 bases for V and 0 bases for J; bases not matched to a gene: 2. The CDR3 is 16 residues long. The CDR3 spells CASSLAGQTNTGELFF. In DNA form, the CDR3 reads TGCGCCAGCAGCTTGGCGGGACAGACGAACACCGGGGAGCTGTTTTTT.

Worth noting for this clone: The junction does not match germline at one end; this may be a read error. The chain couples TRBV14 to TRBJ2-1; TRBD2 matches at 7 bases. Germline assignment: CDR1 SGHDN and CDR2 FVKESK. The CDR3 has 15 residues. CDR3 DNA: TGTGCCAGCAGCCAAGAATTTAGGGACTACTATGAGCAGTTCTTC. This translates into CASSQEFRDYYEQFF. Full variable domain (outside the CDR3, taken from reference TRBV14 and TRBJ2-1): EAGVTQFPSHSVIEKGQTVTLRCDPISGHDNLYWYRRVMGKEIKFLLHFVKESKQDESGMPNNRFLAERTGGTYSTLKVQPAELEDSGVYFCASSQEFRDYYEQFFGPGTRLTVL.

About this clone: A read error may produce the germline difference seen at one junction end. Here the CDR3 reads CASSRWVAVSYNEQFF. CDR3 coding DNA: TGTGCTAGCAGCCGGTGGGTGGCGGTCTCCTACAATGAGCAGTTCTTC. The chain is built from TRBV7-7 and TRBJ2-1; D is undetermined. There are 16 residues in the CDR3. Germline CDR1 and CDR2: SSHAT and FNYEAQ (reference sequence).

This rearrangement joins TRBV5-6 to TRBJ1-3; no reliable D call. Per the germline V gene, CDR1 is SGHDT and CDR2 is YYEEEE. This CDR3 has 14 residues. V was trimmed by 4 bases and J by 0 bases, leaving 8 bases between them. The CDR3 spells CASSLELSGNTIYF. In nucleotides, the CDR3 is TGTGCCAGCAGCCTAGAACTCTCTGGAAACACCATATATTTT.

The J gene is TRBJ2-5, the V gene TRBV5-6; 7 nucleotides line up with TRBD1. The end of the DNA fits TRBJ2-7 better, so the J call may be wrong. This CDR3 has 14 residues. CDR1 is SGHDT, CDR2 YYEEEE, per germline. CDR3 nucleotides: TGTGCCAGCAGCGCCCCGGGACAGAACTACGAGCAGTACTTC. It codes for CASSAPGQNYEQYF.

The chain uses TRBV5-4 and TRBJ2-7; TRBD1 matches 8 bases. Trimming removed 5 bases from V and 2 bases from J; junction bases left unmatched: 9. Germline-derived CDR1 and CDR2 are SGHNT and YYREEE (reference sequence). The CDR3 extends over 15 amino acids. CDR3 loop: CASSRGQGWAYEQYF. In nucleotides, the CDR3 is TGTGCCAGCAGTCGAGGACAGGGCTGGGCCTACGAGCAGTACTTC.

The J gene is TRBJ1-6, the V gene TRBV5-4, with 9 bases identical to TRBD1. This CDR3 has 18 residues. J was trimmed by 10 bases and V by 0 bases; bases with no gene match: 14. The germline gives CDR1 SGHNT, CDR2 YYREEE (reference sequence). Written as DNA, the CDR3 is TGTGCCAGCAGCTTGGTACGGTCACACAGGGGGCCAGGGTCACCCCTCCACTTT. It encodes CASSLVRSHRGPGSPLHF.

The V gene is TRBV18, the J gene TRBJ1-2, with 10 bases identical to TRBD1. Germline values: CDR1 KGHSH, CDR2 LQKENI. This CDR3 spans 15 amino acids. V gave up 8 bases and J gave up 8 bases; unmatched junction bases: 14. CDR3 sequence reads: CASQPPRTGGWGYTF. CDR3 nucleotide sequence: TGTGCCAGCCAACCCCCCAGGACAGGGGGATGGGGCTACACCTTC.

CDR3 nucleotide sequence: TGTGCCAGCAGCTTGGACAGGACCTATGGCTACACCTTC. Amino acid sequence: CASSLDRTYGYTF. J is TRBJ1-2 and V is TRBV7-8; TRBD1 matches 7 bases. Unmatched junction bases numbered 2, after V lost 3 bases and J lost 4 bases. The CDR3 spans 13 residues. The V gene's germline CDR1 is SGHVS and CDR2 FQNEAQ.

With respect to this clone: Compared with germline, one end of the junction differs, possibly owing to a read error. V gene TRBV5-6 combines with J gene TRBJ1-4; unclear D gene. The CDR3 is 13 residues long. Germline V gene sequence: CDR1 SGHDT, CDR2 YYEEEE. For the CDR3, the DNA is TGTGCCAGCAGCTTGGTAGAGAATGGAAAACTGTTTTTT. Protein product: CASSLVENGKLFF.

V gene TRBV27 combines with J gene TRBJ2-5; TRBD1 is a possible D gene (6 bases). Per germline, CDR1 MNHEY and CDR2 SMNVEV (reference sequence). V dropped 0 bases and J dropped 5 bases, with 19 bases sitting between them. The CDR3 consists of 17 residues. The CDR3 region is CASSLSVHRAFGETQYF. The DNA of the CDR3 is TGTGCCAGCAGTTTATCAGTCCACAGGGCCTTCGGGGAGACCCAGTACTTC.

This rearrangement joins TRBV7-2 to TRBJ2-2; 15 bases agree with TRBD2. There are 17 residues in the CDR3. In germline, CDR1 is SGHTA, CDR2 FQGNSA. V lost 2 bases to trimming and J lost 7 bases; unmatched junction nucleotides: 5. This CDR3 is CASSLLGLAGGGGELFF. The CDR3 DNA follows: TGTGCCAGCAGCTTACTGGGACTAGCGGGGGGTGGCGGGGAGCTGTTTTTT. The whole variable domain, remainder taken from reference TRBV7-2 and TRBJ2-2, is GAGVSQSPSNKVTEKGKDVELRCDPISGHTALYWYRQSLGQGLEFLIYFQGNSAPDKSGLPSDRFSAERTGGSVSTLTIQRTQQEDSAVYLCASSLLGLAGGGGELFFGEGSRLTVL.

This clone has more than one count but fewer than ten. This chain connects TRBV29-1 to TRBJ2-2; 9 positions agree with TRBD1. The CDR3 extends over 15 amino acids. Germline V CDR1 and CDR2: SQVTM, ANQGSEA. The trim removed 7 bases at V and 2 bases at J, leaving 8 bases unmatched. CDR3 DNA: TGCAGCGCGCACGGGGACAGGGAAAACACCGGGGAGCTGTTTTTT. This sequence encodes CSAHGDRENTGELFF.

The CDR3 protein is CASSQGLAGGSTGELFF. In nucleotides, the CDR3 is TGTGCCAGCAGCCAGGGACTAGCGGGGGGGTCGACCGGGGAGCTGTTTTTT. This rearrangement joins TRBV5-4 to TRBJ2-2, with 16 bases that match TRBD2. The CDR3 totals 17 residues. The germline V gene has CDR1 SGHNT and CDR2 YYREEE (reference sequence). V gave up 4 bases and J gave up 5 bases; unmatched junction bases: 5.

With respect to this clone: At one of its ends the junction is not consistent with the germline gene, which may arise from a read error. V and J are TRBV6-1 and TRBJ2-7; D may be TRBD1 (6 bases). This CDR3 contains 15 residues. The germline V gene encodes CDR1 MNHNS and CDR2 SASEGT. As DNA, the CDR3 is TGTACCAGCAGCTTACTACGACAGGCCAGCGGCGAGCAGTACTTC. Residues: CTSSLLRQASGEQYF.

This chain links TRBV19 with TRBJ2-1; TRBD1 agrees at 7 bases. The CDR3 consists of 17 residues. CDR1 and CDR2 (germline): LNHDA, SQIVND (reference sequence). After removal of 5 bases from V and 6 bases from J, the junction contained 16 bases not matched to a gene. This CDR3 reads CASSLKRGGANSNEQFF. The CDR3 coding sequence is TGTGCCAGTAGTCTGAAGAGAGGGGGCGCAAACTCCAATGAGCAGTTCTTC.

V is TRBV5-6 and J is TRBJ2-3, with 13 bases that match TRBD2. Germline-derived CDR1 and CDR2 are SGHDT and YYEEEE. With V trimmed by 2 bases and J by 3 bases, 3 bases remained unmatched. The CDR3 covers 16 residues. The DNA of the CDR3 is TGTGCCAGCAGCTTCAGACTAGCGGGGGGTACAGATACGCAGTATTTT. Translating gives CASSFRLAGGTDTQYF.